This paragraph reports one T cell receptor (beta chain). Its specificity is unknown. These data are taken from a study of CD8 T cells in ankylosing spondylitis. The study's findings and limits: Those disease-linked clones were CD8+; they were also relatively rare in peripheral blood.

CDR1 is SGHRS and CDR2 is YFSETQ in the germline V gene. Deletions cut 5 bases from V and 7 bases from J, with 15 bases between. The CDR3 covers 14 residues. TCRdb reprocessed the 5' RACE reads via MiXCR and lists one record per CDR3 protein. The sample lists 250,000 to 300,000 distinct CDR3 sequences, over 15% occurring once. The rearrangement links TRBV5-1 to TRBJ2-2, with D unresolved. The sequence derives from a male donor with ankylosing spondylitis or in good health (not recorded which). Sequencing used blood, either unsorted or a sorted T cell fraction (not recorded which). The CDR3 coding sequence is TGCGCCAGCAGTCCGGTGCAGGCCGGCGGGGAGCTGTTTTTT. Amino acids: CASSPVQAGGELFF.